What follows are 12 T cell receptor beta chains derived from one specimen sequenced in a study of T cell repertoires in cytomegalovirus infection (dated 2019 in TCRdb). The reads were generated on an Illumina HiSeq 1500. TCRdb's own reprocessing of the public reads used fastp at Q25 and MiXCR and kept productive beta chains. Every entry covers one CDR3 protein and lists the most common genes and DNA from its rows. Here the sample has over 150,000 distinct CDR3 sequences; about 17% occur a single time. The ten top clones hold 20% to 25% of the sample. Sequencing used CD8+ T cells from PBMCs. Receptors originate from a human donor in good health (CMV status not recorded). Some clones in this sample may be carry-over from other donors' samples.

In this sample, this clonotype turned up a few times. The chain links TRBV29-1 to TRBJ1-1; D remains ambiguous. Trimming took 4 bases from V and 6 from J, leaving 9 bases between them. Per germline, CDR1 SQVTM and CDR2 ANQGSEA. The CDR3 loop spans 11 amino acids. Here the CDR3 reads CSVAAEAEAFF. In DNA, the CDR3 is TGCAGCGTTGCCGCGGAAGCTGAAGCTTTCTTT.

This clonotype appeared a few times. The rearrangement links TRBV7-6 to TRBJ2-5; D is undetermined. The ends were cut back, 8 bases at V and 0 bases at J, with 13 bases in the middle. This CDR3 spans 14 amino acids. The germline CDR1 and CDR2 sequences are SGHVS and FNYEAQ. The CDR3 reads CASSGSPYQETQYF. Here the CDR3 DNA reads TGTGCCAGCTCCGGCAGCCCGTACCAAGAGACCCAGTACTTC.

V is TRBV27 and J is TRBJ2-7; 10 bases are shared with TRBD1. The CDR3 runs to 17 residues. V lost 5 bases and J lost 1; bases outside the gene matches: 11. The germline gives CDR1 MNHEY, CDR2 SMNVEV (reference sequence). This chain's CDR3 is CASSPWTGGDPSYEQYF. CDR3 sequence (DNA): TGTGCCAGCAGTCCTTGGACAGGGGGTGACCCATCCTACGAGCAGTACTTC.

The chain joins TRBV6-5 to TRBJ2-1; 8 bases match TRBD2. This CDR3 has 16 residues. The V and J ends lost 5 bases and 0 bases, in that order; junction bases with no gene match: 6. In germline, CDR1 is MNHEY, CDR2 SVGAGI. CDR3 bases: TGTGCCAGCAGTCCCGTAGCGGGGAGCTCCTACAATGAGCAGTTCTTC. Residues: CASSPVAGSSYNEQFF.

This clonotype was picked up many times. V is TRBV7-8 and J is TRBJ2-2; TRBD2 agrees at 10 bases. Germline-derived CDR1 and CDR2 are SGHVS and FQNEAQ. The V and J ends lost 5 bases and 13 bases, in that order; junction bases with no gene match: 7. The CDR3 runs to 13 residues. Here the CDR3 DNA reads TGTGCCAGCAGCAGCGGGGGGGCCCGAAGGCTGTTTTTT. As protein: CASSSGGARRLFF.

V usage is TRBV9 and J usage is TRBJ2-3; the match to TRBD1 covers 7 bases. J lost 1 base, V lost 3 bases, and 8 bases had no gene match. This CDR3 has 16 amino acids. CDR1 and CDR2 (germline): SGDLS, YYNGEE. In nucleotides, the CDR3 is TGTGCCAGCAGCGCCGAGGGTACAGGGGGCACAGATACGCAGTATTTT. This codes for CASSAEGTGGTDTQYF. Drawing the rest from reference TRBV9 and TRBJ2-3, the complete variable domain is DSGVTQTPKHLITATGQRVTLRCSPRSGDLSVYWYQQSLDQGLQFLIQYYNGEERAKGNILERFSAQQFPDLHSELNLSSLELGDSALYFCASSAEGTGGTDTQYFGPGTRLTVL.

In this sample, this clonotype turned up many times. The V call is TRBV7-8, the J call TRBJ2-7, with D tentatively TRBD2 (6 bases). The CDR3 is made up of 14 amino acids. The V gene lost 1 base and the J gene lost 3 bases, with 10 bases spanning the gap. CDR1 and CDR2 (germline): SGHVS, FQNEAQ. The CDR3 nucleotides read TGTGCCAGCAGCTTAGACGTCGGGGGCTACGAGCAGTACTTC. Its translation is CASSLDVGGYEQYF.

This clonotype was recorded at least ten times. The chain is built from TRBV7-6 and TRBJ1-1; D is possibly TRBD1 (5 bases). CDR1 SGHVS and CDR2 FNYEAQ come from the germline V gene. This CDR3 region has 16 residues. Trimming cost V 5 bases and J 3 bases, with 19 bases left between them. Here the CDR3 DNA reads TGTGCCAGCAGCCTCAGAGGGATTCAGGGAGACACTGAAGCTTTCTTT. Translating gives CASSLRGIQGDTEAFF.

The chain is built from TRBV7-4 and TRBJ1-2; 10 bases fit TRBD1. The V and J ends lost 3 bases and 6 bases, in that order; junction bases with no gene match: 1. The CDR3 is made up of 13 amino acids. CDR1 and CDR2 (germline): SGHVT, SQSDAQ. Here the CDR3 reads CASSFGQGDGYTF. The CDR3 nucleotides read TGTGCCAGCAGCTTTGGACAGGGGGATGGCTACACCTTC.

The gene calls are TRBV28 and TRBJ2-1, with 12 bases fitting TRBD1. The CDR3 runs 18 residues. Trimming at V came to 5 bases and at J to 4 bases, leaving 12 bases not matched to a gene. CDR1 is MDHEN and CDR2 is SYDVKM in the germline V gene. The CDR3 sequence: CASSPVPGQGAKYNEQFF. In DNA, the CDR3 is TGTGCCAGCAGTCCTGTCCCGGGACAGGGGGCGAAGTACAATGAGCAGTTCTTC.

The CDR3 sequence: CASSLTGVLDTQYF. CDR3 bases: TGTGCCAGCAGCCTGACAGGGGTTTTAGATACGCAGTATTTT. The genes are TRBV12-3 or TRBV12-4 and TRBJ2-3; 8 bases line up with TRBD1. Trimming took 6 bases from V and 5 from J; bases not matched to a gene: 7. This CDR3 has 14 residues.

This clonotype has a handful of counts. The chain joins TRBV6-2 or TRBV6-3 to TRBJ2-2, with D unclear. Deletions cut 7 bases from V and 6 bases from J, with 9 bases between. CDR3 size: 12 residues. Looked up from germline, CDR1 is MNHEY and CDR2 is SVGEGT. This CDR3 reads CASTHKPGELFF. CDR3 sequence (DNA): TGTGCCAGCACCCACAAACCCGGGGAGCTGTTTTTT.